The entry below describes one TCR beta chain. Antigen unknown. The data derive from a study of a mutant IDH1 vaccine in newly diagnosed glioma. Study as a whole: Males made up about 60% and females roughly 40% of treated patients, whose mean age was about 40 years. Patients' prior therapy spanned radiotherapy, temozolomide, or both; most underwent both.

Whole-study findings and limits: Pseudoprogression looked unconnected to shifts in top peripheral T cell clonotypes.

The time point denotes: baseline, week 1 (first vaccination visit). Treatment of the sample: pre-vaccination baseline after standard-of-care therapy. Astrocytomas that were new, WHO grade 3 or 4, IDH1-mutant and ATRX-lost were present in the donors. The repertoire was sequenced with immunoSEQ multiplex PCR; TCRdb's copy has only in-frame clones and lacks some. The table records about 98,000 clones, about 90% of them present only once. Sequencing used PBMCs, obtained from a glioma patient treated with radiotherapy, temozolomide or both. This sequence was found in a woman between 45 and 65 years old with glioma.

CDR3 amino acids: CASQTWNQPQHF. The CDR3 coding sequence is TGTGCCAGCCAGACCTGGAATCAGCCCCAGCATTTT. The chain has TRBV6-6 and TRBJ1-5; D is unresolved. Between the trimmed V and J ends, which lost 8 bases and 4 bases, there was a span of 9 bases. Per the germline V gene, CDR1 is MNHNY and CDR2 is SVGAGI (reference sequence). The CDR3 is made up of 12 amino acids.